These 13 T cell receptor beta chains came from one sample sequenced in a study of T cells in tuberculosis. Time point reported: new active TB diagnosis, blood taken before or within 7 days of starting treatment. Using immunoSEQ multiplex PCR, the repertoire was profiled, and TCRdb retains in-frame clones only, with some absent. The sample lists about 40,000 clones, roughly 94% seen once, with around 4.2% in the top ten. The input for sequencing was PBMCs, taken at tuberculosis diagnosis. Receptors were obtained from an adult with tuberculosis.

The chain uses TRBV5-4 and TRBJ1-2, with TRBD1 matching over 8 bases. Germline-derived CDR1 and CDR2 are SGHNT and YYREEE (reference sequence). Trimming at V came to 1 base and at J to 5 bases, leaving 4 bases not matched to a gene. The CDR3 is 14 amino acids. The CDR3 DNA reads TGTGCCAGCAGCTTGCAAACAGGGGGTTATGGCTACACCTTC. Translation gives CASSLQTGGYGYTF.

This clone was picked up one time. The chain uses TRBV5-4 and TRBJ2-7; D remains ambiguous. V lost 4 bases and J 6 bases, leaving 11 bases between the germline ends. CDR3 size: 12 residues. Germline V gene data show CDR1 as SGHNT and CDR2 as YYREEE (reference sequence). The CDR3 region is CASSLFPGEQYF. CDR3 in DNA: TGTGCCAGCAGCCTGTTCCCGGGCGAGCAGTACTTC.

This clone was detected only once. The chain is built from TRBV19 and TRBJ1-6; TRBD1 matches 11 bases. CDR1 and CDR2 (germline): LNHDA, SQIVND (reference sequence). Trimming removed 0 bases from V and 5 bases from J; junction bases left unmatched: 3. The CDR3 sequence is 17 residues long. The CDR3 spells CASSIEGQGADNSPLHF. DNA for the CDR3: TGTGCCAGTAGTATAGAAGGACAGGGGGCGGATAATTCACCCCTCCACTTT. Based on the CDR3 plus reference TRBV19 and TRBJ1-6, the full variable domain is DGGITQSPKYLFRKEGQNVTLSCEQNLNHDAMYWYRQDPGQGLRLIYYSQIVNDFQKGDIAEGYSVSREKKESFPLTVTSAQKNPTAFYLCASSIEGQGADNSPLHFGNGTRLTVT.

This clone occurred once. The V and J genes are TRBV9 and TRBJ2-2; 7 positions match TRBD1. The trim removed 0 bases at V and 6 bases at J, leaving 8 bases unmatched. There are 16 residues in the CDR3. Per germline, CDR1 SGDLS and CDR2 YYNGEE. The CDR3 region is CASSVVDRASPGELFF. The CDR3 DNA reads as TGTGCCAGCAGCGTAGTCGACAGGGCCTCCCCCGGGGAGCTGTTTTTT.

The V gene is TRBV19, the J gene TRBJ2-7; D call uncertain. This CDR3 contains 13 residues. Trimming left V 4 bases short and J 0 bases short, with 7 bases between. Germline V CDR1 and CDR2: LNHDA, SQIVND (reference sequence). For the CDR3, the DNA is TGTGCCAGTAGTACCCCAGGCTCCTACGAGCAGTACTTC. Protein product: CASSTPGSYEQYF. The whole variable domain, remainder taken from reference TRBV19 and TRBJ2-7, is DGGITQSPKYLFRKEGQNVTLSCEQNLNHDAMYWYRQDPGQGLRLIYYSQIVNDFQKGDIAEGYSVSREKKESFPLTVTSAQKNPTAFYLCASSTPGSYEQYFGPGTRLTVT.

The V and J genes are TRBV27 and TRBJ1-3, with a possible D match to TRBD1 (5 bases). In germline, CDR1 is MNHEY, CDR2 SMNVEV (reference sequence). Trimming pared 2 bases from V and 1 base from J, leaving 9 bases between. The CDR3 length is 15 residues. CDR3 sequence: CASSLEGASGNTIYF. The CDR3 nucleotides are TGTGCCAGCAGTTTAGAAGGGGCTTCTGGAAACACCATATATTTT.

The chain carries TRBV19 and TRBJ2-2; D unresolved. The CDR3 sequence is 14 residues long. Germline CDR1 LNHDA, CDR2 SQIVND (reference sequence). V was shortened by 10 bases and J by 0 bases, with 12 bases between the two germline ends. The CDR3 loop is CATYSRANTGELFF. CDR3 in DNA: TGTGCCACCTACAGCCGCGCGAACACCGGGGAGCTGTTTTTT.

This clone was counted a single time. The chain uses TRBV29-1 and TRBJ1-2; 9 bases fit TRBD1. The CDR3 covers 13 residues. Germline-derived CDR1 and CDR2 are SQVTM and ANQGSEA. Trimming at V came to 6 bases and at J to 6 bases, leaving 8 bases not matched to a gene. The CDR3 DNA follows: TGCAGCGTGGCCGGGACAGGGATGGATGGCTACACCTTC. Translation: CSVAGTGMDGYTF. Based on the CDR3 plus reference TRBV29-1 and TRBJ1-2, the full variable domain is SAVISQKPSRDICQRGTSLTIQCQVDSQVTMMFWYRQQPGQSLTLIATANQGSEATYESGFVIDKFPISRPNLTFSTLTVSNMSPEDSSIYLCSVAGTGMDGYTFGSGTRLTVV.

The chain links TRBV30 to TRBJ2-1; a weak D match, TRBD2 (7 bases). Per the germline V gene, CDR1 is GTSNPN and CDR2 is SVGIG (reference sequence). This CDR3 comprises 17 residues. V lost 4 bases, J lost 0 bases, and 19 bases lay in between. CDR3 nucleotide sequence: TGTGCCTGGACTGTAGGCGGGGGCTATCGCTCCTACAATGAGCAGTTCTTC. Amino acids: CAWTVGGGYRSYNEQFF.

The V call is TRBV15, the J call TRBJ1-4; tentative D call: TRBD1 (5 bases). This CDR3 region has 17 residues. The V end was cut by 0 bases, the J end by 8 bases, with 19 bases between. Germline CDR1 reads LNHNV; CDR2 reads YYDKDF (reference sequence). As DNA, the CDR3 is TGTGCCACCAGCAGAGATATTTCGTCGGGGGGTAGGGAAAAACTGTTTTTT. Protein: CATSRDISSGGREKLFF.

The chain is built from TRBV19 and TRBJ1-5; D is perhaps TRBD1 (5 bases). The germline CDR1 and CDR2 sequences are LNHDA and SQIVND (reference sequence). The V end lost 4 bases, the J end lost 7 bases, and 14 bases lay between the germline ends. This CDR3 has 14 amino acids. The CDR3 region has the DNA TGTGCCAGTAGTAAGACAGAGCTTAGCCAGCCCCAGCATTTT. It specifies CASSKTELSQPQHF. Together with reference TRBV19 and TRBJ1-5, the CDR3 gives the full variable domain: DGGITQSPKYLFRKEGQNVTLSCEQNLNHDAMYWYRQDPGQGLRLIYYSQIVNDFQKGDIAEGYSVSREKKESFPLTVTSAQKNPTAFYLCASSKTELSQPQHFGDGTRLSIL.

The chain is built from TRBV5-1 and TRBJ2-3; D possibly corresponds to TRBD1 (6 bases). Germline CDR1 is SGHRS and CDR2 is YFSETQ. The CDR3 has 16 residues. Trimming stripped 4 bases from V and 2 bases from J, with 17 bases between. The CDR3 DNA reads TGCGCCAGCAGCGCCATACAGGGATCCTCCACAGATACGCAGTATTTT. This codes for CASSAIQGSSTDTQYF.

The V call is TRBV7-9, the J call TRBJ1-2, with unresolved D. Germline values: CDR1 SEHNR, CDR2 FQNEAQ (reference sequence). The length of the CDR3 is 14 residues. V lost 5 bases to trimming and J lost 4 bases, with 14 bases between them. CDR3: CASSLDLLGYGYTF. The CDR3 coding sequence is TGTGCCAGCAGCCTCGATCTTCTCGGCTATGGCTACACCTTC. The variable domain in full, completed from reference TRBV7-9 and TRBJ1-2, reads DTGVSQNPRHKITKRGQNVTFRCDPISEHNRLYWYRQTLGQGPEFLTYFQNEAQLEKSRLLSDRFSAERPKGSFSTLEIQRTEQGDSAMYLCASSLDLLGYGYTFGSGTRLTVV.